The 16 T cell receptor beta chains listed next were all sequenced from one sample in a study of T-cell memory formation after mild COVID-19. TCRdb reprocessed the 5' RACE reads via MiXCR and lists one record per CDR3 protein. In the table there are roughly 240,000 distinct CDR3 sequences, roughly 15% of which are singletons. Sequencing was carried out using PBMCs or a T cell subset sorted from them (not recorded which). The receptors were gathered from a man younger than 30 who had mild COVID-19 (a few samples of this study predate the infection). Cell type and time point are not known.

The chain combines TRBV6-1 with TRBJ2-1, with a possible D match to TRBD1 (6 bases). V lost 3 bases, J lost 0 bases, and 9 bases lay in between. This CDR3 is built from 15 residues. Germline V gives CDR1 MNHNS, CDR2 SASEGT. Here the CDR3 reads CASSDLGGSYNEQFF. The CDR3 DNA reads TGTGCCAGCAGTGATTTAGGGGGCTCCTACAATGAGCAGTTCTTC.

This chain links TRBV5-1 with TRBJ2-3; no clear D. The ends were cut back, 6 bases at V and 2 bases at J, with 19 bases in the middle. CDR1 is SGHRS, CDR2 YFSETQ, per germline. The CDR3 is 16 residues long. CDR3 coding DNA: TGCGCCAGCACCACTACCCCGACTTTGGCCACAGATACGCAGTATTTT. Encoded protein: CASTTTPTLATDTQYF.

This clonotype was counted only a few times. The chain recombines TRBV7-2 with TRBJ2-1, with D maybe TRBD1 (5 bases). The germline CDR1 and CDR2 sequences are SGHTA and FQGNSA. The length of the CDR3 is 17 residues. Trimming removed 1 base at V and 0 bases at J, with 13 bases between. The CDR3 DNA reads as TGTGCCAGCAGCTTAGTGCTTCAGACAGCCTCCTACAATGAGCAGTTCTTC. This gives the protein CASSLVLQTASYNEQFF.

This clonotype occurred a few times. The chain recombines TRBV30 with TRBJ1-6; maybe TRBD1 (5 bases). V gave up 5 bases and J gave up 14 bases, with 10 bases separating them. CDR1 and CDR2 from the germline V gene are GTSNPN and SVGIG (reference sequence). The CDR3 runs to 10 residues. CDR3 sequence: CAWGRGALHF. CDR3 sequence (DNA): TGTGCCTGGGGCCGGGGGGCCCTCCACTTT.

This clonotype showed up just a few times. The rearrangement joins TRBV7-8 to TRBJ2-1, with D hard to call. The V end was cut by 5 bases, the J end by 7 bases, with 6 bases between. The germline V gene has CDR1 SGHVS and CDR2 FQNEAQ. This CDR3 spans 11 amino acids. The CDR3 loop reads CASSQWNEQFF. The CDR3 bases are TGTGCCAGCAGCCAGTGGAATGAGCAGTTCTTC.

Only a few counts were recorded for this clonotype. This chain links TRBV29-1 with TRBJ2-7; D perhaps matches TRBD1 (5 bases). Germline lookup yields CDR1 SQVTM and CDR2 ANQGSEA. The ends were cut back, 7 bases at V and 2 bases at J, with 18 bases in the middle. The CDR3 sequence is 14 residues long. CDR3 region: CSAPSSRETYEQYV. CDR3 coding DNA: TGCAGCGCTCCGTCCTCCAGGGAAACCTACGAGCAGTACGTC.

In its sample, this clonotype was seen a few times. V gene TRBV5-1 combines with J gene TRBJ1-1; D gene ambiguous. With 0 bases removed from V and 1 base from J, the gap between germline ends came to 10 bases. The germline gives CDR1 SGHRS, CDR2 YFSETQ. There are 15 residues in the CDR3. CDR3: CASSLDAIRNTEAFF. The CDR3 DNA reads TGCGCCAGCAGCTTGGATGCAATCAGGAACACTGAAGCTTTCTTT.

The V gene is TRBV10-3, the J gene TRBJ1-1, with D hard to call. CDR1 ENHRY and CDR2 SYGVKD come from the germline V gene. V was clipped by 3 bases and J by 6 bases, with 11 bases between them. The CDR3 is 13 amino acids. CDR3 in DNA: TGTGCCATCAGTGAAATGTATCGGCCTGAAGCTTTCTTT. This encodes CAISEMYRPEAFF.

The chain is built from TRBV13 and TRBJ1-1; D is unclear. CDR1 and CDR2 from the germline V gene are PRHDT and FYEKMQ (reference sequence). V lost 3 bases, J lost 1 base, and 3 bases lay in between. The CDR3 loop spans 12 amino acids. The CDR3 DNA follows: TGTGCCAGCAGCTTGACGAACACTGAAGCTTTCTTT. Amino acid sequence: CASSLTNTEAFF.

About this clonotype itself: Relative to the germline gene, one junction end is altered; a read error may explain this. The V call is TRBV20-1, the J call TRBJ1-2; perhaps TRBD1 as D (5 bases). The CDR3 consists of 13 residues. Germline assignment: CDR1 DFQATT and CDR2 SNEGSKA (reference sequence). The CDR3 spells CSAPDMIHYGYTF. The DNA for the CDR3 is TGCAGTGCCCCGGACATGATTCACTATGGCTACACATTC.

The chain links TRBV5-1 to TRBJ1-6; weak D call: TRBD1 (6 bases). The CDR3 spans 14 residues. The V end lost 4 bases, the J end lost 7 bases, and 12 bases lay between the germline ends. Germline CDR1 reads SGHRS; CDR2 reads YFSETQ. In DNA, the CDR3 is TGCGCCAGCAGCCAGGGGACGGCAAATTCACCCCTCCACTTT. Translation gives CASSQGTANSPLHF.

This clonotype was seen only a few times. This chain joins TRBV10-3 and TRBJ2-5, with D perhaps given as TRBD1 or TRBD2 (6 bases each). V shed 10 bases and J shed 7 bases, with 22 bases lying between them. CDR1 is ENHRY, CDR2 SYGVKD, per germline. CDR3 length equals 14 residues. CDR3 DNA sequence: TGTGCCACGTCTGGCGGGACACTTCTGGCGACCCAGTACTTC. Residues: CATSGGTLLATQYF.

The chain recombines TRBV30 with TRBJ2-7; D perhaps matches TRBD1 (5 bases). The CDR3 runs 10 residues. Trimming shortened V by 1 base and J by 8 bases, and 6 bases separated the two germline ends. The germline CDR1 and CDR2 sequences are GTSNPN and SVGIG (reference sequence). The CDR3: CAWSGTKQYF. The CDR3 nucleotides read TGTGCCTGGAGTGGGACAAAGCAGTACTTC.

In this sample, this clonotype turned up many times. The chain is built from TRBV6-5 and TRBJ2-1, with 8 bases aligning to TRBD1. V lost 7 bases to trimming and J lost 4 bases; unmatched junction nucleotides: 12. The CDR3 is 16 amino acids. Germline V gene lookup returns CDR1 MNHEY and CDR2 SVGAGI. CDR3 nucleotides: TGTGCCAGCACCCCCAAGGGGACAGGTTGGTACAATGAGCAGTTCTTC. Its protein is CASTPKGTGWYNEQFF.

The chain combines TRBV5-1 with TRBJ1-6, with a tentative D call TRBD1 (6 bases). This CDR3 has 14 residues. V lost 4 bases to trimming and J lost 7 bases, with 12 bases between them. The germline CDR1 and CDR2 sequences are SGHRS and YFSETQ. The CDR3 here is CASSLDRLNSPLHF. CDR3 DNA: TGCGCCAGCAGCCTCGACAGGCTGAATTCACCCCTCCACTTT.

This clonotype was counted at least ten times. This sequence joins TRBV6-4 and TRBJ2-3; possible D gene TRBD2, 6 bases. Trimming removed 2 bases from V and 1 base from J, with 7 bases in between. CDR3 length: 14 residues. Germline V CDR1 and CDR2: MRHNA, SNTAGT. CDR3 region: CASSDGEGTDTQYF. CDR3 bases: TGTGCCAGCAGTGACGGGGAGGGCACAGATACGCAGTATTTT.